These 16 T cell receptor beta chains came from one sample sequenced in a study of T cells in Graves' hyperthyroidism and ophthalmopathy. The investigators amplified TCR beta CDR3 regions from RNA transcripts. The HTBI set primed first-round TCR CDR3 RT-PCR. TCRdb fed the multiplex PCR reads into MiXCR, producing one record per CDR3 protein. Here the sample spans hundreds of thousands of distinct CDR3 sequences, under 15% being singletons. Sequenced material: blood. These receptors were obtained from a young man with Graves' ophthalmopathy.

The genes are TRBV7-2 and TRBJ2-5; 11 bases are a match to TRBD2. The trim removed 5 bases at V and 0 bases at J, leaving 14 bases unmatched. This CDR3 has 19 amino acids. CDR1 and CDR2 (germline): SGHTA, FQGNSA. Here the CDR3 reads CASSQDISGGGLYQETQYF. CDR3 in DNA: TGTGCCAGCAGCCAGGACATTAGCGGGGGGGGCCTCTACCAAGAGACCCAGTACTTC.

This clonotype was picked up a small number of times. A much larger clone is a single base away; this may be a read error. The CDR3 does not end in the conserved phenylalanine or tryptophan, so this is likely a read error. The V gene is TRBV10-3, the J gene TRBJ1-2; D gene unclear. CDR3 length equals 13 residues. Germline V gives CDR1 ENHRY, CDR2 SYGVKD. Trimming removed 0 bases at V and 5 bases at J, with 7 bases between. This CDR3 is CAISESVGYGYTL. As DNA, the CDR3 is TGTGCCATCAGTGAGTCGGTCGGATATGGCTACACCCTC.

This clonotype was detected many times. The chain joins TRBV20-1 to TRBJ2-1; TRBD2 matches at 14 bases. V lost 3 bases, J lost 9 bases, and 7 bases stayed unmatched. The CDR3 sequence is 15 residues long. Germline CDR1 and CDR2: DFQATT and SNEGSKA (reference sequence). DNA of the CDR3: TGCAGTGCTAGGGGAAAGACTAGCGGGAGGGGTGAGCAGTTCTTC. It is translated as CSARGKTSGRGEQFF.

In this sample, this clonotype turned up many times. The rearrangement joins TRBV7-8 to TRBJ1-4; D gene unclear. In germline, CDR1 is SGHVS, CDR2 FQNEAQ. The length of the CDR3 is 13 residues. Trimming took 5 bases from V and 5 from J, leaving 9 bases between them. The CDR3 nucleotides are TGTGCCAGCAGCCACTACATAAATGAAAAACTGTTTTTT. It encodes CASSHYINEKLFF. Looking up the rest from reference TRBV7-8 and TRBJ1-4 gives the full variable domain: GAGVSQSPRYKVAKRGQDVALRCDPISGHVSLFWYQQALGQGPEFLTYFQNEAQLDKSGLPSDRFFAERPEGSVSTLKIQRTQQEDSAVYLCASSHYINEKLFFGSGTQLSVL.

This clonotype was seen more than once but under ten times. The J gene is TRBJ2-1, the V gene TRBV7-9; TRBD1 matches 10 bases. J gave up 5 bases and V 2 bases, and 3 bases lay outside the gene matches. Germline CDR1 reads SEHNR; CDR2 reads FQNEAQ (reference sequence). This CDR3 is built from 15 residues. CDR3 bases: TGTGCCAGCAGCTTATGGACAGGGGGTAACAATGAGCAGTTCTTC. Translated: CASSLWTGGNNEQFF.

This clonotype appeared many times. The genes are TRBV20-1 and TRBJ2-3; D may be TRBD2 (7 bases). Germline V CDR1 and CDR2: DFQATT, SNEGSKA (reference sequence). CDR3 length equals 15 residues. The V end lost 0 bases, the J end lost 5 bases, and 15 bases lay between the germline ends. CDR3 protein: CSARDGGGGGDTQYF. The CDR3 DNA reads TGCAGTGCTAGAGATGGGGGGGGGGGCGGAGATACGCAGTATTTT.

At least ten counts were recorded for this clonotype. The chain has TRBV7-3 and TRBJ2-1; D remains ambiguous. The CDR3 contains 15 residues. The V gene lost 5 bases and the J gene lost 1 base, with 12 bases spanning the gap. Germline V gene lookup returns CDR1 SGHTA and CDR2 FQGTGA. DNA of the CDR3: TGTGCCAGCAGCCGCGGCGCCCCGTCCTACAATGAGCAGTTCTTC. Encoded protein: CASSRGAPSYNEQFF.

The chain joins TRBV15 to TRBJ2-3; no firm D call. The ends were cut back, 3 bases at V and 0 bases at J, with 10 bases in the middle. The CDR3 length is 15 residues. Germline loops: CDR1 LNHNV, CDR2 YYDKDF (reference sequence). CDR3 residues: CATSSLSSSTDTQYF. The CDR3, as DNA: TGTGCCACCAGCAGCTTAAGCTCAAGCACAGATACGCAGTATTTT.

Ten or more counts support this clonotype. The chain is built from TRBV5-8 and TRBJ2-5; 7 positions agree with TRBD2. This CDR3 region has 14 residues. From germline, CDR1 is SGHTS and CDR2 YDEGEE. V lost 4 bases to trimming and J lost 4 bases; unmatched junction nucleotides: 7. The CDR3 DNA is TGTGCCAGCAGCACTCGGACTAGTCCAGAGACCCAGTACTTC. It is translated as CASSTRTSPETQYF.

This clonotype was counted ten times or more. The chain combines TRBV3-1 with TRBJ1-5; weak D call: TRBD1 (5 bases). Germline values: CDR1 LGHDT, CDR2 YNNKEL (reference sequence). The CDR3 contains 15 residues. V was trimmed by 0 bases and J by 6 bases, leaving 12 bases between them. CDR3 sequence reads: CASSQDEGDGQPQHF. The CDR3 region has the DNA TGTGCCAGCAGCCAAGATGAAGGGGACGGTCAGCCCCAGCATTTT. Combining the CDR3 with reference TRBV3-1 and TRBJ1-5 gives the whole variable domain DTAVSQTPKYLVTQMGNDKSIKCEQNLGHDTMYWYKQDSKKFLKIMFSYNNKELIINETVPNRFSPKSPDKAHLNLHINSLELGDSAVYFCASSQDEGDGQPQHFGDGTRLSIL.

This clonotype was seen only a few times. The rearrangement links TRBV7-6 to TRBJ2-1, with D possibly being TRBD1 or TRBD2 (5 bases each). CDR1 and CDR2 (germline): SGHVS, FNYEAQ. The V end lost 5 bases, the J end lost 3 bases, and 11 bases lay between the germline ends. The CDR3 runs to 14 residues. CDR3: CASSPGPDYNEQFF. CDR3 bases: TGTGCCAGCAGCCCGGGACCAGACTACAATGAGCAGTTCTTC.

This clonotype was observed at least ten times. The chain recombines TRBV12-3 or TRBV12-4 with TRBJ2-1; no clear D gene. V was trimmed by 6 bases and J by 8 bases, leaving 8 bases between them. CDR3 length: 11 residues. The chain's CDR3 is CASSRGYEQFF. CDR3 DNA: TGTGCCAGCAGCCGCGGCTATGAGCAGTTCTTC.

The sample holds many counts of this clonotype. The CDR3 loop reads CASSLLADRRLYF. CDR3 DNA: TGTGCCAGCAGTCTTTTGGCGGACCGCCGTTTATACTTC. The V and J genes are TRBV6-1 and TRBJ2-5, with unresolved D. Germline V gene lookup returns CDR1 MNHNS and CDR2 SASEGT. The V and J ends lost 5 bases and 14 bases respectively, with 21 bases between them. The CDR3 length is 13 residues.

This clonotype was found many times. The V and J genes are TRBV3-1 and TRBJ1-2, with a weak D call TRBD1 (5 bases). Germline CDR1 is LGHDT and CDR2 is YNNKEL (reference sequence). The CDR3 runs 12 residues. V dropped 5 bases and J dropped 3 bases, with 7 bases sitting between them. The CDR3: CASSTGYYGYTF. CDR3 bases: TGTGCCAGCAGCACAGGATACTATGGCTACACCTTC.

This clonotype was seen a few times. CDR3 loop: CASSQDRLAGDVIQYF. For the CDR3, the DNA is TGTGCCAGCAGCCAAGACCGACTAGCGGGAGATGTCATTCAGTACTTC. This chain links TRBV4-2 with TRBJ2-4; TRBD2 matches 12 bases. CDR3 length: 16 residues. CDR1 and CDR2 (germline): LGHNA, YNFKEQ. J gave up 9 bases and V 0 bases, and 6 bases lay outside the gene matches.

This clonotype has only a few counts. V gene TRBV4-1 combines with J gene TRBJ1-2; possibly TRBD1 for D (6 bases). V was clipped by 2 bases and J by 8 bases, with 21 bases between them. Germline CDR1 and CDR2: MGHRA and YSYEKL. This CDR3 contains 16 residues. CDR3 DNA sequence: TGCGCCAGCAGCCAACCAGGGGCCAAACCCGAATCGGGCTACACCTTC. Translation: CASSQPGAKPESGYTF.